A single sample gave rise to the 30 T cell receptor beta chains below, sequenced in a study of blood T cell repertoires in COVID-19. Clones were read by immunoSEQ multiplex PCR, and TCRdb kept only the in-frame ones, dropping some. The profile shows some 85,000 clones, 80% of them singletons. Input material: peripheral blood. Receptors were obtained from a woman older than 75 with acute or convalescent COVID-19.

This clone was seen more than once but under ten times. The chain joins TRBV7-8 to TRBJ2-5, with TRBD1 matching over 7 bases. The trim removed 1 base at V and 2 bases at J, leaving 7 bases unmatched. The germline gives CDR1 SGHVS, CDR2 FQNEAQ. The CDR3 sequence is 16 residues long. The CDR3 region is CASSLEAGQAQETQYF. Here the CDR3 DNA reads TGTGCCAGCAGCTTAGAAGCCGGACAGGCTCAAGAGACCCAGTACTTC.

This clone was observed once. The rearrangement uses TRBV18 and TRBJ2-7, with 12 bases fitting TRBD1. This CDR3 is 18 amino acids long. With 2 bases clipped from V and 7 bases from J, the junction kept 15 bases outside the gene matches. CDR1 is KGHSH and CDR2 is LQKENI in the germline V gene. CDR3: CASSPIGTGGGGAKEQYF. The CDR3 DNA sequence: TGTGCCAGCTCACCAATCGGGACAGGGGGCGGAGGAGCTAAAGAGCAGTACTTC.

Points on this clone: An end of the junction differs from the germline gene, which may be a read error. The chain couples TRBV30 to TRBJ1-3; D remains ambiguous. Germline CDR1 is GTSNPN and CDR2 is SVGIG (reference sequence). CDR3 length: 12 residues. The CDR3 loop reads CAWTDSRNTIYF. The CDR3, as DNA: TGTGCCTGGACAGACTCTCGAAACACCATATATTTT.

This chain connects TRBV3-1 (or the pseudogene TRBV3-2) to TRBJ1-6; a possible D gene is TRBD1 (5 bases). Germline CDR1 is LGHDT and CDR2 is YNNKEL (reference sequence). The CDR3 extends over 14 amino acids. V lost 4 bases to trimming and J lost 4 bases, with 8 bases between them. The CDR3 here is CASSPRDYNSPLHF. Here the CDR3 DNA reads TGTGCCAGCAGCCCCAGGGATTATAATTCACCCCTCCACTTT.

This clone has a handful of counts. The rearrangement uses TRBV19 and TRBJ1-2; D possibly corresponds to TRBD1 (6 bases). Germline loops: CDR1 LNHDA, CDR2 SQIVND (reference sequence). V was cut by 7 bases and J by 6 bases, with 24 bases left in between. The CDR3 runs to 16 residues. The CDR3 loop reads CASMGSVGARWNGYTF. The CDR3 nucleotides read TGTGCCAGTATGGGGAGTGTGGGGGCACGTTGGAATGGCTACACCTTC.

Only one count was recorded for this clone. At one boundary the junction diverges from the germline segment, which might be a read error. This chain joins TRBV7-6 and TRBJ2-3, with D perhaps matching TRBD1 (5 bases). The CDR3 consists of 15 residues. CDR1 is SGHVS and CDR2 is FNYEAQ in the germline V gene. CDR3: CATSTVPGSLDTQYF. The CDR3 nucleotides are TGTGCCACCAGCACCGTCCCAGGGTCGCTGGATACGCAGTATTTT.

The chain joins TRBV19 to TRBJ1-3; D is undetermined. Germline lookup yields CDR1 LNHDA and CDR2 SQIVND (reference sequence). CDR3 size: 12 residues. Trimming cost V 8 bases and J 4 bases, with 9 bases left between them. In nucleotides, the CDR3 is TGTGCCAGTCAGGCCGACGGAAACACCATATATTTT. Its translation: CASQADGNTIYF.

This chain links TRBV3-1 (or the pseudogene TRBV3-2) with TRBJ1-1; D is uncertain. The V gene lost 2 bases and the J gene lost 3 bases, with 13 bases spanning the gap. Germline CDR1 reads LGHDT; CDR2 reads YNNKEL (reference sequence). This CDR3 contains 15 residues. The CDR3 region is CASSQLASRDTEAFF. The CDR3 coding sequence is TGTGCCAGCAGCCAATTGGCATCGAGGGACACTGAAGCTTTCTTT.

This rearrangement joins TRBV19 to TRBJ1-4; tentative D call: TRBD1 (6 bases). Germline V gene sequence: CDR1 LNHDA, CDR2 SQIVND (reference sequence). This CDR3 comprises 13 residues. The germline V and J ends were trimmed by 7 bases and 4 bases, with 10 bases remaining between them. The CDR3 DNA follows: TGTGCCAGTACGGACAGAATTAATGAAAAACTGTTTTTT. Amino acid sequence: CASTDRINEKLFF.

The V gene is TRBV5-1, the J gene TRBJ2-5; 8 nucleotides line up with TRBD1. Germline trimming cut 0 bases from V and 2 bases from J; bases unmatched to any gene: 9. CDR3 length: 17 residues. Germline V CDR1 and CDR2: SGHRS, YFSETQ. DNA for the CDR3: TGCGCCAGCAGCTTGGGTTTCAGGGGGCGCGGACAAGAGACCCAGTACTTC. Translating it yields CASSLGFRGRGQETQYF.

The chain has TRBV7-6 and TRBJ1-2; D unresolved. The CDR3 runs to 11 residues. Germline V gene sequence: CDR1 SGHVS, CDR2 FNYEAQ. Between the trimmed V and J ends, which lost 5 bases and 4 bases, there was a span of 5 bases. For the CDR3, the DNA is TGTGCCAGCAGCGTCCGCTATGGCTACACCTTC. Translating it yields CASSVRYGYTF.

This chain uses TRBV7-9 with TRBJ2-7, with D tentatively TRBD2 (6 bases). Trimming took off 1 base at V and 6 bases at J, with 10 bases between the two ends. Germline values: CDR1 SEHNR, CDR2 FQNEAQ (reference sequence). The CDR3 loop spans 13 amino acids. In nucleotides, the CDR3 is TGTGCCAGCAGCTTAGGGGCAGCGGGCGAGCAGTACTTC. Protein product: CASSLGAAGEQYF.

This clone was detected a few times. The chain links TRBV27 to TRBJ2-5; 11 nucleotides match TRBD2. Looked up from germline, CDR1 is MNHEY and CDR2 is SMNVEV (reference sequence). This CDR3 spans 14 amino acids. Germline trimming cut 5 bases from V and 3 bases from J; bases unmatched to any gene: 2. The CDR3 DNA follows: TGTGCCAGCAGTGGTAGCGGGAGGGAAGAGACCCAGTACTTC. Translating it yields CASSGSGREETQYF.

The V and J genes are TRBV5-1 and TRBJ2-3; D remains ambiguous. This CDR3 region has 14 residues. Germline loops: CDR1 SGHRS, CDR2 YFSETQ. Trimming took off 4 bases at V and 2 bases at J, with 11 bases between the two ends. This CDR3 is CASSTGFFTDTQYF. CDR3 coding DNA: TGCGCCAGCAGCACCGGGTTCTTCACAGATACGCAGTATTTT.

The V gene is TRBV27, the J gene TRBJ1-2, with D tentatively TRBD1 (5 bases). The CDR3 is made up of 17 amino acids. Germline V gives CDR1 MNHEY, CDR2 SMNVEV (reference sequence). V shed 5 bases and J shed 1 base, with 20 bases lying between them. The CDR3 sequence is CASSRTGGGRFNYGYTF. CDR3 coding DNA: TGTGCCAGCAGTCGCACCGGGGGGGGAAGATTTAACTATGGCTACACCTTC.

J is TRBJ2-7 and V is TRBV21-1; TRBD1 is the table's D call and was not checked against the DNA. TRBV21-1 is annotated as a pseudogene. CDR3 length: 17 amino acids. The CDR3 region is CASSLNRGRDRAYEQYF. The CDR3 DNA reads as TGTGCCAGCAGCCTAAATAGAGGCCGGGACAGGGCGTACGAGCAGTACTTC.

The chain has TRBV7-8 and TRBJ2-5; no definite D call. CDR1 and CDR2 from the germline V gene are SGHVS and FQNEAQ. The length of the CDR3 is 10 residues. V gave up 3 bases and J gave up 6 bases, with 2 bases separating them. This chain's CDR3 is CASSFKTQYF. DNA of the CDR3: TGTGCCAGCAGCTTTAAGACCCAGTACTTC.

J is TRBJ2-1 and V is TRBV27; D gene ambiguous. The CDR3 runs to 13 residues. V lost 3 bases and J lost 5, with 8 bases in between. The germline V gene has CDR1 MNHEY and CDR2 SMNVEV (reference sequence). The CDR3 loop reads CASSFYRNNEQFF. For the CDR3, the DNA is TGTGCCAGCAGTTTTTACAGAAACAATGAGCAGTTCTTC.

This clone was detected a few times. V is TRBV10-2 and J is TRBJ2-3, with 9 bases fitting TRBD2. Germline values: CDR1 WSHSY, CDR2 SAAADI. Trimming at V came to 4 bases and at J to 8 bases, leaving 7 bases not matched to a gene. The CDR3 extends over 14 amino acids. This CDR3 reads CASSGLAGVGTQYF. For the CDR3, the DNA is TGCGCCAGCAGTGGATTAGCGGGGGTGGGTACGCAGTATTTT.

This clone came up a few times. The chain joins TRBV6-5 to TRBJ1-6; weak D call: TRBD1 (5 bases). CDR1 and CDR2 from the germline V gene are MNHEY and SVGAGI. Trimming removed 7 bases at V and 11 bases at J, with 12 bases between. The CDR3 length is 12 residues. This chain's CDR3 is CASTRRGAPLHF. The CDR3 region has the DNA TGTGCCAGCACCAGGCGGGGGGCACCCCTCCACTTT.

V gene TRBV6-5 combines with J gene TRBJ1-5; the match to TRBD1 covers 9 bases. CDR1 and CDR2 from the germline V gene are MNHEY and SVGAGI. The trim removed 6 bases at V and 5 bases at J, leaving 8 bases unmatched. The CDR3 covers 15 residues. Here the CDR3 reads CASSPDRGTDQPQHF. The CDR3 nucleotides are TGTGCCAGCAGCCCGGACAGGGGTACGGATCAGCCCCAGCATTTT.

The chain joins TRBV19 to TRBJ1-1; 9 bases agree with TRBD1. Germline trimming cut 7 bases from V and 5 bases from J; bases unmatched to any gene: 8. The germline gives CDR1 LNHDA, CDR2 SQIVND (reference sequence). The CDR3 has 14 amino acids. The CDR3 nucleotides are TGTGCCAGTATTTGGGACAGGGAAAGTACTGAAGCTTTCTTT. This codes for CASIWDRESTEAFF.

CDR3 sequence reads: CASSPTETRNTEAFF. In DNA form, the CDR3 reads TGTGCCAGCTCACCTACAGAAACAAGGAACACTGAAGCTTTCTTT. The chain links TRBV18 to TRBJ1-1; D gene unclear. Germline values: CDR1 KGHSH, CDR2 LQKENI. Trimming took 3 bases from V and 1 from J, leaving 12 bases between them. CDR3 length equals 15 residues.

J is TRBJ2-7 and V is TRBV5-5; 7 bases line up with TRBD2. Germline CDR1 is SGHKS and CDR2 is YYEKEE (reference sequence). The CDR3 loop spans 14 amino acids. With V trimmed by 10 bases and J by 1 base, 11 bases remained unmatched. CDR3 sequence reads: CAGHRDYCSYEQYF. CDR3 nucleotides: TGTGCCGGGCACCGGGACTATTGTTCCTACGAGCAGTACTTC. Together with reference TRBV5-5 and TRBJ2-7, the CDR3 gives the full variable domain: DAGVTQSPTHLIKTRGQQVTLRCSPISGHKSVSWYQQVLGQGPQFIFQYYEKEERGRGNFPDRFSARQFPNYSSELNVNALLLGDSALYLCAGHRDYCSYEQYFGPGTRLTVT.

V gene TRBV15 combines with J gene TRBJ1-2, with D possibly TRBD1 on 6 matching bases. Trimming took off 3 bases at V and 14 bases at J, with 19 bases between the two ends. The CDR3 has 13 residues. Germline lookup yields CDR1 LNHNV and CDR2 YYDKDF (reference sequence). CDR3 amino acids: CATSSQGPGSQTF. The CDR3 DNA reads TGTGCCACCAGCAGTCAGGGGCCAGGGTCTCAAACCTTC.

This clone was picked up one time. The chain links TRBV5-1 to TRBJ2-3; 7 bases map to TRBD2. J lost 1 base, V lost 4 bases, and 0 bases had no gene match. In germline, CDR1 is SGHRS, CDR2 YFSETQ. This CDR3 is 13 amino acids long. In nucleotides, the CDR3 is TGCGCCAGCAGCCGGGAGGGCACAGATACGCAGTATTTT. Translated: CASSREGTDTQYF. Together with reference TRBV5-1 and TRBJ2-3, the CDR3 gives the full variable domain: KAGVTQTPRYLIKTRGQQVTLSCSPISGHRSVSWYQQTPGQGLQFLFEYFSETQRNKGNFPGRFSGRQFSNSRSEMNVSTLELGDSALYLCASSREGTDTQYFGPGTRLTVL.

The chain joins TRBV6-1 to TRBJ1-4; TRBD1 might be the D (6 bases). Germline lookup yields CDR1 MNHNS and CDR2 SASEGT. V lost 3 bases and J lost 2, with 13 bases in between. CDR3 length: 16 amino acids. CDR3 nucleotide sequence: TGTGCCAGCAGTGACGCAGGGGCCTCCACTAATGAAAAACTGTTTTTT. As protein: CASSDAGASTNEKLFF.

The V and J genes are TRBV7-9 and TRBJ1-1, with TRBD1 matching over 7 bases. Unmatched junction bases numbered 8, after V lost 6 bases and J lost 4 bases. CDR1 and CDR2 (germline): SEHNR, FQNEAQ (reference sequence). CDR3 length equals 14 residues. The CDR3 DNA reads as TGTGCCAGCAGTTTTACTTGGACAGGCACTGAAGCTTTCTTT. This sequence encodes CASSFTWTGTEAFF.

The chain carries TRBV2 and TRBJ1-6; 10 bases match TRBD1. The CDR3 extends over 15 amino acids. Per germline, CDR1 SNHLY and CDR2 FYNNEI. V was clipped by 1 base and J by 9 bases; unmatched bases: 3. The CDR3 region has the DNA TGTGCCAGCAGTGAAGAGGGACAGGGGCGTTCACCCCTCCACTTT. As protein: CASSEEGQGRSPLHF.

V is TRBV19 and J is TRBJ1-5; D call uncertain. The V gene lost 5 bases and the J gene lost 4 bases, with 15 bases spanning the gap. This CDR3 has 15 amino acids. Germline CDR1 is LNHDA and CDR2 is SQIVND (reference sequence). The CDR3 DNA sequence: TGTGCCAGTAGTCTCGGGTTAGCGAGAAATCAGCCCCAGCATTTT. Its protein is CASSLGLARNQPQHF.